This TCR beta chain came from a study of shared clonotypes between healthy human individuals (TCRdb year 2020). Some background on the complete study: The cohort included a few men and a couple of women between 18 and 49 years of age. To estimate repertoire size and how much clonotypes are shared between individuals, the study performed deep sequencing of blood TCR repertoires from 4 to 6 healthy adults. Leukapheresis yielded between about 0.85 and 10 billion PBMCs per donor. For each donor, three plates each were used for CD4 naive and CD4 memory, two plates were used for CD8 naive, and one plate was used for CD8 memory. Libraries were prepared and TCR repertoires were sequenced by different laboratories using diverse techniques, in order to increase sequencing depth and limit assay-specific biases.

Using the deep immunoSEQ assay, multiplex PCR amplified TCR CDR3 regions from genomic DNA. For each cell subset, the extracted genomic DNA was distributed evenly across all wells of several immunoSEQ 96-well plates, and each plate served as one replicate. For sorted subsets, each replicate PCR was loaded with approximately 0.2 ug genomic DNA, equivalent to 30,000 or so T cell genomes. Purified libraries were quantified with a Qubit 3.0 fluorometer, sized on a Bioanalyzer 2100, and re-quantified with the KAPA Library Quantification kit. Every immunoSEQ 96-well plate was sequenced on a separate single-read 150-cycle Illumina NextSeq 550 flow cell. The paper's data handling went like this. Because only junctional sequences without quality scores were contained in the immunoSEQ output, filtering matching that applied to full-length reads could not be performed. Sequences were annotated with PyIR, a Python wrapper for IgBLAST v1.9, and V/J genes and CDR3 were assigned using IMGT germline references. Reads with weak V/J assignments (E-value above 1e-6), missing CDR3, stop codons, out-of-frame junctions, or ambiguous translated residues were removed. V3J clonotypes were defined as sequences sharing the same inferred V gene, J gene, and CDR3 amino acid sequence. Percentage overlap between repertoires was calculated by dividing the number of shared unique clonotypes by the size of the smaller repertoire. Repertoire richness was assessed with RTK rarefaction, the Chao1 estimator, and Recon v2.1 estimates of unobserved clonotypes. Generation probabilities were computed with OLGA for all TCRbeta clonotypes obtained by the gDNA method from a few donors. As stored in TCRdb, this immuneACCESS dataset retains in-frame rearrangements with V and J assigned. A fraction of the clones does not appear; measured against another copy, unresolved V genes explain less than half of the discrepancy, and the remainder lacks a known reason. For V, J and clone size, that table is used; D and trimming come from the DNA. The table for this sample lists hundreds of thousands of clones; nearly 97% of them were counted only once. The ten top clones hold roughly 0.1% of the sample.

Notes on this clone: Its antigen is unknown. No qualities accompany the bases; no much larger clone lies one base away.

The V end loses 3 bases and the J end loses 0 bases, and a stretch of 14 bases separates them. Via the germline V gene (reference sequence), CDR1 is LNHDA and CDR2 SQIVND. Counted from cysteine to phenylalanine, this CDR3 has 17 amino acids. Only the CDR3 DNA stays, 51 bases, in frame from base 1. Paper-wide results and their limitations: The small number of donors limited the genetic and exposure-history diversity represented. Pairwise subsampling led to the expectation that sequencing depth would affect the degree of clonotype sharing among donors. Sampling was restricted to blood, and TCR repertoires in tissue are likely to differ from TCR repertoires in blood. Clonotypes shared by all four sorted-subset donors showed higher generation probabilities than non-shared clonotypes. Sharing across a handful of donors was observed for about 4.8% of naive CD4, over 3% of naive CD8, about 2.3% of memory CD4, and roughly 0.4% of memory CD8 clonotypes. Estimated clonotype richness was generally larger for naive than for memory subsets. Rarefaction of sorted-subset datasets indicated incomplete sequencing despite the large sequencing depth.

For the CD8 naive samples, CD45RO-negative cells were positively selected for CCR7, yielding a CD45RA+CCR7+ population from which TemRA cells were excluded. The donors were healthy, HIV-negative adults with no recently reported acute infections or vaccinations. Every donor was a Caucasian adult residing in Nashville, Tennessee, USA. Blood was collected by leukapheresis, and PBMCs were isolated by Ficoll-Histopaque density gradient centrifugation and then cryopreserved in liquid nitrogen vapor phase. Analytical flow cytometry was used to check the purity and quantity of every magnetically sorted T cell population. Each sorted fraction had its genomic DNA isolated and then quantified by UV absorbance on a Nanodrop 2000c.

Specimen: naive CD8+ T cells sorted from blood. According to the study, the label for this sample's cell subset or site signals: CD45RA+CCR7+. The receptor was isolated from a woman aged 25 to 39 in good health. The chain was built from TRBV19 and TRBJ2-2; the D gene assignment is ambiguous. The CDR3 region: CASSILLPDANTGELFF. The nucleotides read TGTGCCAGTAGTATTCTTCTGCCTGATGCGAACACCGGGGAGCTGTTTTTT.